This T cell receptor beta chain appears in the sequencing data of a study of blood T cell repertoires in COVID-19 (dated by TCRdb to 2020 to 2022). Study-level background: Samples covering the acute and convalescent phases of COVID-19 were provided by collaborators in the United States, Italy and Spain. The prospective study material was composed of cDNA or gDNA derived from T cells, B-cell-depleted T cells, or PBMCs. Subjects who had been exposed to COVID-19, were actively infected with it, or had recovered from it provided the deeply sampled blood TCRbeta repertoires that made up the dataset. The repertoires were made available in a free public database intended to serve as a resource for research on the immune response to SARS-CoV-2. The samples were drawn from the first 160 participants of the ongoing ImmuneRACE study and from 1,254 subjects provided by 6 global collaborators. The sample metadata nearly always contained a de-identified subject ID, COVID-19 status, age in years and sex. Where available, HLA class I and class II types were obtained from metadata supplied by the sample provider rather than from assay-based typing.

Each collaborating institution followed its own protocols to collect whole blood in K2EDTA tubes. For TCRbeta analysis, collaborators shipped samples in one of three forms: frozen whole blood, isolated PBMCs, or DNA extracted from either of those sample types. TCRbeta CDR3 regions were amplified from genomic DNA using the immunoSEQ Assay, a bias-controlled multiplex PCR. For the original study's pipeline: The number of nucleated cells in each sample was estimated from the amplification of reference gene primers within the assay. Sequence reads were collapsed and filtered to measure the absolute abundance of every unique TCRbeta CDR3 rearrangement. Productive Simpson clonality was computed per sample as the square root of Simpson's diversity index over productive rearrangements. The immuneACCESS repertoire file appears here via TCRdb, limited to in-frame rearrangements. These files lack a portion of the clones; in checked studies, under half of the deficit traces to unresolved V genes, and the cause of the others is not known. Clone size and V and J calls were adopted from that table, with D and trimming inferred from the DNA. The sample profile shows about 210,000 clones; 88% of them were found once. The top ten hold 1.5% of the sample.

Of note for this clone: The antigen it recognizes is unknown. Base qualities are missing; no much larger clone stands one base away.

What the authors observed across the whole study: How much clinical and demographic metadata was included differed by source and by participant, and the metadata was provided uncurated.

From the germline V gene, CDR1 is SNHLY and CDR2 is FYNNEI. The CDR3 holds 16 amino acids from the cysteine to the phenylalanine. Only the CDR3 DNA stays, 48 bases, in frame from base 1. Trimmed from V: 5 bases; trimmed from J: 5 bases; junction bases lacking a gene match: 14. This TCR came from a young man with active or convalescent COVID-19. The sample was peripheral blood. In this chain, TRBV2 is recombined with TRBJ1-2, with 7 bases in between that match TRBD1. The nucleotide sequence is TGTGCCAGCAGTCCCTCAACAGGGGATCATTTGTATGGCTACACCTTC. The translation is CASSPSTGDHLYGYTF.